This TCR beta chain came from a study of blood T cell repertoires in COVID-19. Study-wide background: The origin of the acute and convalescent COVID-19 samples was the United States, Italy and Spain. The cDNA or gDNA used as material had been derived from T cells, B-cell-depleted T cells, or PBMCs.

In the authors' workflow: By means of reference gene primer amplification, nucleated cell counts were estimated. Assay: immunoSEQ multiplex PCR; the TCRdb copy retains only in-frame clones and omits some. That table supplies the V and J calls and clone size; D and trimming were determined from the DNA. This sample yields roughly 40,000 clones, of which more than 90% are seen a single time; over 5% belongs to the top ten. Germline V lookup: CDR1 GTSNPN, CDR2 SVGIG (reference sequence). The junction had 3 bases not matched to a gene; V was cut back by 6 bases and J by 3 bases. The CDR3 runs to 13 residues.

The sample consisted of peripheral blood. The sequence was collected from a human donor in a cohort sampled during active COVID-19. The rearrangement links TRBV30 to TRBJ1-3, with 9 bases that match TRBD1. The CDR3: CACPDRGGNTIYF. CDR3 nucleotide sequence: TGTGCCTGCCCGGACAGGGGTGGAAACACCATATATTTT. The variable domain in full, with the rest retrieved from reference TRBV30 and TRBJ1-3, is SQTIHQWPATLVQPVGSPLSLECTVEGTSNPNLYWYRQAAGRGLQLLFYSVGIGQISSEVPQNLSASRPQDRQFILSSKKLLLSDSGFYLCACPDRGGNTIYFGEGSWLTVV.